Sequencing of this T cell receptor (beta chain) was carried out in a study of T cells after yellow fever vaccination. TCRdb analysed the 5' RACE reads with MiXCR anew, one entry per CDR3 protein. The data contain some 560,000 distinct CDR3 sequences, around a sixth of them singletons. The V end lost 0 bases, the J end lost 1 base, and 12 bases lay between the germline ends. The CDR3 runs to 16 residues. Germline CDR1 MNHEY, CDR2 SVGAGI. The sequence derives from a man younger than 30 who received the YFV17D yellow fever vaccine. This sample comprised PBMCs, obtained more than 4 days after the first yellow fever vaccination. The V gene is TRBV6-5, the J gene TRBJ1-1; weak D call: TRBD1 (6 bases). DNA of the CDR3: TGTGCCAGCAGTTACTCGAGGGGGAGGGGGAACACTGAAGCTTTCTTT. Its translation is CASSYSRGRGNTEAFF.